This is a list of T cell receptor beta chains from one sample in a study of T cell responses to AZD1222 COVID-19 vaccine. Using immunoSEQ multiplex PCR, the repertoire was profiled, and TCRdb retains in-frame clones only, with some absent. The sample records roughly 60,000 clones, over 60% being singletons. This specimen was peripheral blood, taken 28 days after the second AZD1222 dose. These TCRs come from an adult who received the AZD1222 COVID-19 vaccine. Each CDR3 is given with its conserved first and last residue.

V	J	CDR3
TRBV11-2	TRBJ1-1	CASSLVGGAGNTEAFF
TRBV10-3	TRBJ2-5	CAISEPQVGETQYF
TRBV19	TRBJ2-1	CASSRTSGSYNEQFF
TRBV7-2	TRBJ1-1	CASSPLSPGGNTEAFF
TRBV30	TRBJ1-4	CAWSVDSRGEKLFF
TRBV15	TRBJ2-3	CATSRDPTDTQYF
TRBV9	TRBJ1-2	CASSVSGDPYGYTF
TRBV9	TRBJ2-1	CASSPRTSGGYNNEQFF
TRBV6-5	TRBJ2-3	CASNPGFSTDTQYF
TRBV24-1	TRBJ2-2	CATSDPGTGGTGELFF
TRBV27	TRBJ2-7	CASSLGGQGSYEQYF
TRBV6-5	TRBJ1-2	CASRRGAFYGYTF
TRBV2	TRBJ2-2	CASSVRGGADTGELFF
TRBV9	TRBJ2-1	CASSASLYEQFF
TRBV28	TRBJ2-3	CASSSHRGSADTQYF
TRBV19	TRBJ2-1	CATGRDYGLEQFF
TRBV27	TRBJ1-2	CASSPGTGDYGYTF
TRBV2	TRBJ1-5	CASRMIVGGGSQPQHF
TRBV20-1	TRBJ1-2	CSARTDRDYTF
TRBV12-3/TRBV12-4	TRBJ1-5	CASSFVEGQPQHF
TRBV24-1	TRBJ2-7	CAYLAEGPYEQYF
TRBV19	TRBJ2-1	CASSMQGTYNEQFF
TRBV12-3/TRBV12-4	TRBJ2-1	CASSLSNEQFF
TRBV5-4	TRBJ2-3	CASSAGATDTQYF
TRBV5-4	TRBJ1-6	CASSLEGALTNLNSPLHF
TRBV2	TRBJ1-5	CASRVSQGQPQHF
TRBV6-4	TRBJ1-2	CASNPGQGFNYGYTF
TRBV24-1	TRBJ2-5	CATRGVGETQYF
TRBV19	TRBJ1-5	CATSPYLRGRGPNQPQHF
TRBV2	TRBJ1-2	CASSWDDESGGYTF
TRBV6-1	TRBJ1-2	CASSFGQKDYGYTF
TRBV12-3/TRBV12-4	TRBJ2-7	CASREQGYEQYF
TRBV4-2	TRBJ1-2	CASSQDLGAGQIYTF
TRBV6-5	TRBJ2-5	CASSLLAGTETQYF
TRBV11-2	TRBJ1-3	CASSPGFSGNTIYF
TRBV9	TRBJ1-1	CASSSRPGATEAFF
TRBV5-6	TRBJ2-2	CASSLVIGELFF
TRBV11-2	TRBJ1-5	CASSLVLGFSNQPQHF
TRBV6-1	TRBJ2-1	CASREGWNEQFF
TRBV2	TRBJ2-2	CASKRTANTGELFF
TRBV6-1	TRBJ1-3	CASSEVEGVTIYF
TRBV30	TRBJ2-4	CAWEKGGGGNIQYF
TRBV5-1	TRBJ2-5	CASRLQGLEETQYF
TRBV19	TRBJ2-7	CASSRTILYEQYF
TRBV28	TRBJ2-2	CASSPGQNTGELFF
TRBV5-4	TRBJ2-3	CASSLPGVSDTQYF
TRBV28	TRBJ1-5	CASSLLQNNQPQHF
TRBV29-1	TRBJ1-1	CSVRGDTNTEAFF
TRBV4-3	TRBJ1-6	CASSQEATGSPLHF